The source of this TCR beta chain is a study of shared clonotypes between healthy human individuals. Turning to this clone: What it binds is not known.

The assay ran at deep level. The repertoire was sequenced with immunoSEQ multiplex PCR; TCRdb's copy has only in-frame clones and lacks some. This table has 400,000 to 600,000 clones, roughly 77% appearing once. Everyone who donated was a Caucasian adult who lived in Nashville, Tennessee. Around 90 million PBMCs per unsorted sample were used for genomic DNA. Germline V CDR1 and CDR2: SGHAT, FQNNGV. CDR3 size: 13 residues. The V gene lost 0 bases and the J gene lost 4 bases, with 4 bases spanning the gap. The study's findings and limits: Researchers sampled blood only, noting tissue repertoires likely differ.

This clonotype was sampled from a woman between 40 and 50 years old in good health. Some clones in this sample may be carry-over from other donors' samples. The V call is TRBV11-2, the J call TRBJ1-5; D uncertain. Source material: PBMCs. The CDR3 protein is CASSLDLNQPQHF. The DNA of the CDR3 is TGTGCCAGCAGCTTAGATCTGAATCAGCCCCAGCATTTT. Full variable domain (remainder filled in from reference TRBV11-2 and TRBJ1-5): EAGVAQSPRYKIIEKRQSVAFWCNPISGHATLYWYQQILGQGPKLLIQFQNNGVVDDSQLPKDRFSAERLKGVDSTLKIQPAKLEDSAVYLCASSLDLNQPQHFGDGTRLSIL.